Listed here is a single T cell receptor (beta chain). The antigen remains unidentified. Noted time point: week 47, end of study. Topical imiquimod was applied with each vaccine dose, which held 300 ug of mutant IDH1 20-mer peptide. Generated by immunoSEQ multiplex PCR, the TCRdb table keeps only in-frame clones and is missing some. The sample has over 80,000 clones; approximately 80% are singletons. V was pared by 4 bases and J by 4 bases, with 9 bases of the junction left unmatched. CDR1 is SGHNT and CDR2 is YYREEE in the germline V gene (reference sequence). This CDR3 spans 16 amino acids. The entry originates in a study of a mutant IDH1 vaccine in newly diagnosed glioma.

The receptor was isolated from a man aged 40-55 years with glioma. The rearrangement joins TRBV5-4 to TRBJ2-2; 8 nucleotides match TRBD2. Sequenced here: PBMCs, sampled from a glioma patient whose treatment included an IDH1 peptide vaccine. The CDR3 DNA is TGTGCCAGCAGCCCTACTGGGCTAGCGGGCACCGGGGAGCTGTTTTTT. Residues: CASSPTGLAGTGELFF.